The 22 T cell receptor beta chains below all came from one sample that was sequenced in a study of T-cell reconstitution after alpha-beta-depleted transplantation in children (dated by TCRdb to 2016 to 2018). This specimen's treatment or condition label, per the study, means: allogeneic hematopoietic cell transplantation with graft depleted of TCRalphabeta T cells and CD19 B cells. Library preparation employed PCR. The instrument was an Illumina HiSeq 2500. Molecular barcoding was employed in the preparation of TCR libraries, with unique molecular identifiers being used to normalize TCRbeta repertoire quantification. TCRdb reprocessed the public reads (quality trimming at Q25 with fastp, clone calling with MiXCR) and kept in-frame beta chains. Rows matching on CDR3 protein sequence are summarized as one entry with the most common DNA and genes. For this sample there are 700,000 or so distinct CDR3 sequences; about an eighth appear just once. The leading ten clones occupy 0.79% of the sample.

Source: PBMCs, taken before TCRalphabeta/CD19-depleted stem cell transplant. The receptors originated from a girl aged 2-15 years with congenital amegakaryocytic thrombocytopenia, due to receive a stem cell transplant.

This chain connects TRBV7-6 to TRBJ2-3; tentatively, D is TRBD2 (6 bases). This CDR3 spans 13 amino acids. With 5 bases removed from V and 6 bases from J, the gap between germline ends came to 12 bases. Germline V gene lookup returns CDR1 SGHVS and CDR2 FNYEAQ. The CDR3 loop reads CASSGEDEDTQYF. The CDR3 nucleotides read TGTGCCAGCAGCGGGGAGGATGAGGATACGCAGTATTTT.

V usage is TRBV28 and J usage is TRBJ2-1; D ambiguous. Germline values: CDR1 MDHEN, CDR2 SYDVKM. There are 12 residues in the CDR3. Trimming removed 4 bases at V and 8 bases at J, with 9 bases between. CDR3 DNA: TGTGCCAGCAGTTCAGGTCGCTATGAGCAGTTCTTC. Encoded protein: CASSSGRYEQFF.

This rearrangement joins TRBV30 to TRBJ1-1, with D possibly TRBD1 on 5 matching bases. Germline CDR1 reads GTSNPN; CDR2 reads SVGIG (reference sequence). The CDR3 contains 14 residues. The V end was cut by 4 bases, the J end by 4 bases, with 16 bases between. CDR3 region: CAWTWKGTPTEAFF. As DNA, the CDR3 is TGTGCCTGGACATGGAAAGGGACCCCCACTGAAGCTTTCTTT.

This clonotype came up many times. V usage is TRBV20-1 and J usage is TRBJ2-1; 7 bases are a match to TRBD2. Trimming took 3 bases from V and 4 from J; bases not matched to a gene: 3. CDR3 size: 13 residues. Germline V CDR1 and CDR2: DFQATT, SNEGSKA (reference sequence). CDR3 amino acids: CSASFSGYNEQFF. The CDR3 nucleotides read TGCAGTGCTAGTTTTAGCGGGTACAATGAGCAGTTCTTC.

This clonotype turned up a few times. The chain couples TRBV12-3 or TRBV12-4 to TRBJ2-7; a possible D gene is TRBD2 (6 bases). Trimming took 3 bases from V and 3 from J, leaving 18 bases between them. The CDR3 covers 16 residues. The CDR3 region has the DNA TGTGCCAGCAGTTTTCGCGGGACCCGATCCGTCTACGAGCAGTACTTC. Translated, it gives CASSFRGTRSVYEQYF.

This clonotype was observed a few times. V gene TRBV7-9 combines with J gene TRBJ2-7; 7 bases agree with TRBD1. J gave up 4 bases and V 0 bases, and 6 bases lay outside the gene matches. Germline assignment: CDR1 SEHNR and CDR2 FQNEAQ (reference sequence). The CDR3 spans 15 residues. CDR3 in amino acids: CASSLAGTEWYEQYF. The CDR3, as DNA: TGTGCCAGCAGCTTAGCCGGGACAGAGTGGTACGAGCAGTACTTC.

Many counts were recorded for this clonotype. CDR3 protein: CSLNGRNNEQFF. The CDR3 nucleotides are TGCAGTCTGAACGGGAGGAACAATGAGCAGTTCTTC. This rearrangement joins TRBV20-1 to TRBJ2-1, with 7 bases identical to TRBD2. Germline lookup yields CDR1 DFQATT and CDR2 SNEGSKA (reference sequence). This CDR3 spans 12 amino acids. V lost 8 bases, J lost 5 bases, and 6 bases stayed unmatched.

In this sample, this clonotype turned up many times. The chain carries TRBV20-1 and TRBJ1-5, with D unclear. CDR1 and CDR2 (germline): DFQATT, SNEGSKA (reference sequence). This CDR3 is 14 amino acids long. V was trimmed by 3 bases and J by 3 bases, leaving 12 bases between them. In DNA, the CDR3 is TGCAGTGCTAGCGTGGCGGCTACCAATCAGCCCCAGCATTTT. Encoded protein: CSASVAATNQPQHF.

The chain combines TRBV7-2 with TRBJ2-7; 8 bases are shared with TRBD2. J was trimmed by 2 bases and V by 8 bases; bases with no gene match: 11. Germline assignment: CDR1 SGHTA and CDR2 FQGNSA. The CDR3 has 15 amino acids. CDR3 amino acids: CASADTSGLTYEQYF. Here the CDR3 DNA reads TGTGCCAGCGCCGACACTAGCGGACTTACCTACGAGCAGTACTTC.

Many counts were recorded for this clonotype. The chain has TRBV12-3 or TRBV12-4 and TRBJ2-7; D is unresolved. Trimming left V 1 base short and J 5 bases short, with 12 bases between. The CDR3 consists of 14 residues. Here the CDR3 reads CASSLDGLVDEQYF. In DNA, the CDR3 is TGTGCCAGCAGTTTAGACGGGCTGGTGGACGAGCAGTACTTC.

A few counts support this clonotype. This rearrangement joins TRBV12-3 or TRBV12-4 to TRBJ1-6; TRBD1 matches 8 bases. There are 12 residues in the CDR3. V lost 8 bases to trimming and J lost 10 bases; unmatched junction nucleotides: 4. CDR3 loop: CASCTGGSPLHF. CDR3 nucleotides: TGTGCCAGCTGTACAGGGGGATCACCCCTCCACTTT.

This clonotype was picked up many times. The rearrangement uses TRBV12-3 or TRBV12-4 and TRBJ2-2, with D maybe TRBD2 (5 bases). This CDR3 has 15 residues. The V end lost 7 bases, the J end lost 1 base, and 13 bases lay between the germline ends. The DNA of the CDR3 is TGTGCCAGCAAAGGAGCGGATAAGAACACCGGGGAGCTGTTTTTT. It encodes CASKGADKNTGELFF.

Turning to this clonotype: Since a much larger clone is just one base distant, this may be a read error. The chain recombines TRBV10-3 with TRBJ2-7; D is undetermined. Trimming cost V 11 bases and J 5 bases, with 13 bases left between them. The germline V gene has CDR1 ENHRY and CDR2 SYGVKD. CDR3 length: 11 residues. The CDR3 loop reads CAARADNEQYF. The CDR3 DNA reads TGTGCCGCCCGGGCGGATAACGAGCAGTACTTC.

V usage is TRBV20-1 and J usage is TRBJ2-5, with unresolved D. The CDR3 length is 15 residues. Germline-derived CDR1 and CDR2 are DFQATT and SNEGSKA (reference sequence). With 5 bases removed from V and 5 bases from J, the gap between germline ends came to 21 bases. The CDR3 region has the DNA TGCAGTGCTGGAGTGGCAGCGTCCCCGATCGAGACCCAGTACTTC. It specifies CSAGVAASPIETQYF.

The chain has TRBV20-1 and TRBJ2-1; the match to TRBD1 covers 10 bases. The CDR3 is made up of 13 amino acids. V shed 5 bases and J 10 bases; nucleotides not matched to a gene: 8. Per the germline V gene, CDR1 is DFQATT and CDR2 is SNEGSKA (reference sequence). This chain's CDR3 is CSAHRDRGQEQFF. CDR3 DNA sequence: TGCAGTGCTCATCGGGACAGGGGACAAGAGCAGTTCTTC.

In this sample, this clonotype turned up a few times. The chain carries TRBV5-1 and TRBJ2-1; 14 bases are a match to TRBD2. CDR1 is SGHRS, CDR2 YFSETQ, per germline. With 4 bases clipped from V and 0 bases from J, the junction kept 9 bases outside the gene matches. CDR3 length: 19 residues. The CDR3 region has the DNA TGCGCCAGCAGCCCAGCGGGACTAGCGGGAGCGGCCTCCTACAATGAGCAGTTCTTC. Protein product: CASSPAGLAGAASYNEQFF.

This clonotype was seen many times. The chain recombines TRBV7-9 with TRBJ1-1; no reliable D call. Germline values: CDR1 SEHNR, CDR2 FQNEAQ (reference sequence). V lost 2 bases, J lost 1 base, and 8 bases lay in between. The CDR3 sequence is 14 residues long. In DNA form, the CDR3 reads TGTGCCAGCAGCTTAATTCCTGAGAACACTGAAGCTTTCTTT. It encodes CASSLIPENTEAFF. Together with reference TRBV7-9 and TRBJ1-1, the CDR3 gives the full variable domain: DTGVSQNPRHKITKRGQNVTFRCDPISEHNRLYWYRQTLGQGPEFLTYFQNEAQLEKSRLLSDRFSAERPKGSFSTLEIQRTEQGDSAMYLCASSLIPENTEAFFGQGTRLTVV.

This clonotype was counted only a few times. This chain connects TRBV11-3 to TRBJ2-4, with 14 bases identical to TRBD2. Germline loops: CDR1 SGHNT, CDR2 YENEEA. V lost 1 base, J lost 4 bases, and 18 bases stayed unmatched. The CDR3 extends over 22 amino acids. The CDR3 DNA reads as TGTGCCAGCAGCTTAGTGTCATTGACTAGCGGGAGGGCGGGGAACCTAAAAAACATTCAGTACTTC. It yields the protein CASSLVSLTSGRAGNLKNIQYF.

The sample holds many counts of this clonotype. The gene calls are TRBV6-1 and TRBJ1-5; possibly TRBD1 for D (5 bases). CDR1 is MNHNS and CDR2 is SASEGT in the germline V gene. V was trimmed by 0 bases and J by 6 bases, leaving 12 bases between them. This CDR3 contains 15 residues. CDR3 region: CASSEAGRAGQPQHF. The CDR3 DNA reads TGTGCCAGCAGTGAAGCGGGCAGGGCGGGTCAGCCCCAGCATTTT.

With regard to this clonotype: The junction differs from germline at one of its ends, possibly a read error. The V gene is TRBV19, the J gene TRBJ2-5; D call uncertain. CDR3 length: 13 amino acids. CDR1 is LNHDA, CDR2 SQIVND, per germline (reference sequence). CDR3 amino acids: CASSMALEDTQYF. The CDR3 DNA sequence: TGTGCCAGTAGTATGGCGCTCGAAGACACCCAGTACTTC.

This clonotype was seen many times. The V gene is TRBV20-1, the J gene TRBJ2-1; D uncertain. The CDR3 consists of 14 residues. Looked up from germline, CDR1 is DFQATT and CDR2 is SNEGSKA (reference sequence). Between the trimmed V and J ends, which lost 3 bases and 7 bases, there was a span of 16 bases. CDR3 DNA: TGCAGTGCTAGGGGAATTGGTGGTAGTAATGAGCAGTTCTTC. Encoded protein: CSARGIGGSNEQFF.

This clonotype was seen at least ten times. The chain has TRBV7-2 and TRBJ2-7; 7 bases agree with TRBD2. Germline V gene sequence: CDR1 SGHTA, CDR2 FQGNSA. Trimming removed 5 bases from V and 2 bases from J; junction bases left unmatched: 6. This CDR3 spans 14 amino acids. The DNA of the CDR3 is TGTGCCAGCAGCCAAGGACTAGTACCCTACGAGCAGTACTTC. This gives the protein CASSQGLVPYEQYF.